Following are 15 T cell receptor beta chains from one sample sequenced in a study of identical twins. One entry per CDR3 protein results from TCRdb running MiXCR on the 5' RACE reads. This table has a few hundred thousand distinct CDR3 sequences, roughly 18% appearing once. The material sequenced was naive T cells sorted from blood. The origin of the receptors is a man aged 45-60 years in good health.

V usage is TRBV20-1 and J usage is TRBJ2-3; D could derive from TRBD1 or TRBD2 (5 bases each). The CDR3 loop spans 14 amino acids. The V end lost 2 bases, the J end lost 1 base, and 10 bases lay between the germline ends. Germline CDR1 DFQATT, CDR2 SNEGSKA (reference sequence). The CDR3 is CSARPGRGTDTQYF. The DNA of the CDR3 is TGCAGTGCTAGACCGGGGCGGGGCACAGATACGCAGTATTTT.

This clonotype was counted at least ten times. The rearrangement joins TRBV6-5 to TRBJ1-5; D gene unclear. The CDR3 consists of 14 residues. Germline assignment: CDR1 MNHEY and CDR2 SVGAGI. V was cut by 4 bases and J by 6 bases, with 13 bases left in between. The DNA of the CDR3 is TGTGCCAGCAGTTCGTCGGCGGGGATTCAGCCCCAGCATTTT. Translated: CASSSSAGIQPQHF.

This clonotype was recorded many times. V is TRBV29-1 and J is TRBJ2-1; possibly TRBD1 for D (6 bases). CDR3 size: 15 residues. Per germline, CDR1 SQVTM and CDR2 ANQGSEA. Trimming removed 7 bases from V and 6 bases from J, with 22 bases in between. The CDR3 nucleotides are TGCAGCGCACCCCTCCCACAGGGTGTCCGCAATGAGCAGTTCTTC. This gives the protein CSAPLPQGVRNEQFF.

In this sample, this clonotype turned up a few times. This chain links TRBV20-1 with TRBJ2-3; D is undetermined. The ends were cut back, 0 bases at V and 4 bases at J, with 8 bases in the middle. The CDR3 totals 13 residues. Per germline, CDR1 DFQATT and CDR2 SNEGSKA (reference sequence). In DNA form, the CDR3 reads TGCAGTGCTAGAGAAACCCCGGCAGATACGCAGTATTTT. It codes for CSARETPADTQYF.

This clonotype was found many times. The chain joins TRBV5-1 to TRBJ1-4; weak D call: TRBD1 (6 bases). With 5 bases removed from V and 0 bases from J, the gap between germline ends came to 14 bases. The CDR3 loop spans 16 amino acids. Germline lookup yields CDR1 SGHRS and CDR2 YFSETQ. CDR3 sequence: CASRLTGAATNEKLFF. The CDR3 DNA follows: TGCGCCAGCAGATTGACAGGAGCTGCAACTAATGAAAAACTGTTTTTT.

The rearrangement links TRBV6-2 or TRBV6-3 to TRBJ2-3; TRBD2 agrees at 10 bases. CDR1 is MNHEY, CDR2 SVGEGT, per germline. There are 14 residues in the CDR3. V dropped 6 bases and J dropped 0; count of bases not matched to a gene: 0. CDR3 in amino acids: CASRTSGSTDTQYF. The CDR3, as DNA: TGTGCCAGCAGGACTAGCGGGAGCACAGATACGCAGTATTTT.

The rearrangement links TRBV6-2 or TRBV6-3 to TRBJ2-5; 11 bases agree with TRBD2. The V segment lost 6 bases and the J segment 0 bases; nucleotides outside the gene matches: 9. The CDR3 totals 17 residues. CDR1 is MNHEY and CDR2 is SVGEGT in the germline V gene. The CDR3 sequence is CASRRLAGSTYQETQYF. The CDR3 region has the DNA TGTGCCAGCAGACGACTAGCGGGGAGTACCTACCAAGAGACCCAGTACTTC.

This clonotype was seen only a few times. The chain couples TRBV28 to TRBJ2-4; D remains ambiguous. V lost 3 bases and J 1 base, leaving 10 bases between the germline ends. The CDR3 contains 15 residues. Per germline, CDR1 MDHEN and CDR2 SYDVKM. The DNA for the CDR3 is TGTGCCAGCAGTTTGAGGAATAGGGCCAAAAACATTCAGTACTTC. It encodes CASSLRNRAKNIQYF.

This chain uses TRBV7-2 with TRBJ2-7, with 9 bases matching TRBD1. Germline values: CDR1 SGHTA, CDR2 FQGNSA. The CDR3 runs to 15 residues. J lost 5 bases, V lost 5 bases, and 10 bases had no gene match. The DNA of the CDR3 is TGTGCCAGCAGCCTAGGACAGGGGAAGGTCAACGAGCAGTACTTC. Protein sequence: CASSLGQGKVNEQYF.

The J gene is TRBJ2-2, the V gene TRBV9; 9 positions match TRBD2. Germline CDR1 is SGDLS and CDR2 is YYNGEE. Trimming took 1 base from V and 6 from J; bases not matched to a gene: 10. The CDR3 runs 17 residues. The CDR3 loop reads CASSVLGGSSGAGELFF. In DNA, the CDR3 is TGTGCCAGCAGCGTACTTGGGGGATCTAGCGGGGCCGGGGAGCTGTTTTTT.

The chain uses TRBV12-3 or TRBV12-4 and TRBJ2-5; no clear D gene. Trimming cost V 4 bases and J 3 bases, with 6 bases left between them. The CDR3 loop spans 12 amino acids. Here the CDR3 DNA reads TGTGCCAGCAGTTGGACCAAAGAGACCCAGTACTTC. Encoded protein: CASSWTKETQYF.

This clonotype was found many times. The V gene is TRBV7-2, the J gene TRBJ2-3; no definite D call. V lost 1 base and J lost 5, with 7 bases in between. The CDR3 spans 13 residues. Germline loops: CDR1 SGHTA, CDR2 FQGNSA. Here the CDR3 DNA reads TGTGCCAGCAGCTTAGTGGTCCAAGATACGCAGTATTTT. Protein sequence: CASSLVVQDTQYF.

The rearrangement joins TRBV4-2 to TRBJ2-1, with TRBD2 matching over 8 bases. The CDR3 sequence is 16 residues long. The germline gives CDR1 LGHNA, CDR2 YNFKEQ. The ends lost 0 bases at V and 7 bases at J; junction bases unmatched: 8. The DNA of the CDR3 is TGTGCCAGCAGCCAAGACGGGACTAGGCGGGGGAATGAGCAGTTCTTC. Its protein product is CASSQDGTRRGNEQFF.

J is TRBJ2-7 and V is TRBV27; D is undetermined. Germline assignment: CDR1 MNHEY and CDR2 SMNVEV (reference sequence). V lost 7 bases, J lost 1 base, and 14 bases lay in between. The CDR3 runs 14 residues. Written as DNA, the CDR3 is TGTGCCAGCACCACCATTGGTGGGTCCTACGAGCAGTACTTC. Translation gives CASTTIGGSYEQYF.

Many counts were recorded for this clonotype. The chain couples TRBV3-1 to TRBJ2-3, with 11 bases aligning to TRBD2. The CDR3 loop spans 21 amino acids. Looked up from germline, CDR1 is LGHDT and CDR2 is YNNKEL (reference sequence). J was trimmed by 1 base and V by 0 bases; bases with no gene match: 15. CDR3 DNA sequence: TGTGCCAGCAGCCAAGATTTACCTAGCGGGGGGTCGTTCGAGGGCACAGATACGCAGTATTTT. This gives the protein CASSQDLPSGGSFEGTDTQYF.